These 5 T cell receptor beta chains share one sample of origin, sequenced in a study of CD8+CD57+ T cells in acquired aplastic anemia. TCR beta VDJ combinations and CDR3 sequences were profiled from genomic DNA. TCRdb itself ran the reads through MiXCR, one entry per CDR3 protein. The table includes 150,000 to 200,000 distinct CDR3 sequences, 50% to 75% detected once. Sequencing was carried out using sorted CD4+, CD8+, or CD8+CD57+ T cells (not recorded which) from PBMCs. The receptor set was obtained from a human donor with severe aplastic anemia or a healthy control (not recorded which).

This clonotype was recorded only once. The V gene is TRBV10-1, the J gene TRBJ1-2; D might be TRBD1 (5 bases). The CDR3 totals 12 residues. Germline assignment: CDR1 WNHNN and CDR2 SYGVQD (reference sequence). Trimming pared 3 bases from V and 7 bases from J, leaving 9 bases between. In DNA, the CDR3 is TGCGCCAGCAGTGATCGGCAGGGTGGCTACACCTTC. Translating it yields CASSDRQGGYTF.

The V call is TRBV29-1, the J call TRBJ1-5; possibly TRBD1 for D (5 bases). The CDR3 totals 15 residues. CDR1 is SQVTM, CDR2 ANQGSEA, per germline. The chain's CDR3 is CSARVGGASNQPQHF. CDR3 nucleotides: TGCAGTGCTAGAGTAGGAGGGGCAAGCAATCAGCCCCAGCATTTT. Supplemented by reference TRBV29-1 and TRBJ1-5, the full variable domain reads SAVISQKPSRDICQRGTSLTIQCQVDSQVTMMFWYRQQPGQSLTLIATANQGSEATYESGFVIDKFPISRPNLTFSTLTVSNMSPEDSSIYLCSARVGGASNQPQHFGDGTRLSIL.

The rearrangement links TRBV7-3 to TRBJ2-7; D gene unclear. The CDR3 runs 13 residues. Germline-derived CDR1 and CDR2 are SGHTA and FQGTGA. V was cut by 3 bases and J by 0 bases, with 6 bases left in between. CDR3 bases: TGTGCCAGCAGCTTTCAAAACTCCTACGAGCAGTACTTC. Encoded protein: CASSFQNSYEQYF.

The chain recombines TRBV24-1 with TRBJ2-2, with TRBD1 matching 8 bases. Germline lookup yields CDR1 KGHDR and CDR2 SFDVKD. There are 22 residues in the CDR3. J gave up 1 base and V 0 bases, and 18 bases lay outside the gene matches. The CDR3 protein is CATSDLQGALDPIPGNTGELFF. CDR3 DNA sequence: TGTGCCACCAGTGATTTGCAGGGGGCGCTTGACCCCATCCCGGGGAACACCGGGGAGCTGTTTTTT.

J is TRBJ2-5 and V is TRBV5-8; perhaps TRBD2 as D (7 bases). Germline V gene sequence: CDR1 SGHTS, CDR2 YDEGEE. V lost 1 base and J 3 bases, leaving 16 bases between the germline ends. CDR3 length: 16 residues. The CDR3: CASSLLGRGGEETQYF. Here the CDR3 DNA reads TGTGCCAGCAGCTTGTTAGGGAGGGGGGGTGAAGAGACCCAGTACTTC.